A single sample gave rise to the 27 T cell receptor beta chains below, sequenced in a study of T cell repertoires in cytomegalovirus infection. Via MiXCR, TCRdb re-called the reads, giving one row per CDR3 protein. The sample shows under 150,000 distinct CDR3 sequences, roughly a quarter of them seen only once. Their antigens are not known. The specimen was PBMCs, sequenced either directly or after in vitro stimulation (not recorded which). These receptors came from a human donor in good health (CMV status not recorded). Some clones in this sample may be carry-over from other donors' samples.

There are many counts of this clonotype. V usage is TRBV11-3 and J usage is TRBJ2-2; D not resolved. V lost 3 bases, J lost 0 bases, and 5 bases lay in between. The CDR3 spans 14 residues. The V gene's germline CDR1 is SGHNT and CDR2 YENEEA. CDR3 in DNA: TGTGCCAGCAGCTTGCTAGCGAACACCGGGGAGCTGTTTTTT. Protein: CASSLLANTGELFF.

V and J are TRBV19 and TRBJ2-1; 12 bases align to TRBD2. V was clipped by 5 bases and J by 6 bases; unmatched bases: 5. The germline CDR1 and CDR2 sequences are LNHDA and SQIVND (reference sequence). The CDR3 length is 15 residues. In DNA, the CDR3 is TGTGCCAGTAGTCCGACTAGCGGGAGAGGCAATGAGCAGTTCTTC. Protein product: CASSPTSGRGNEQFF.

This sequence joins TRBV29-1 and TRBJ1-2; 7 positions match TRBD1. CDR1 is SQVTM, CDR2 ANQGSEA, per germline. The CDR3 consists of 12 residues. J lost 3 bases, V lost 7 bases, and 5 bases had no gene match. DNA of the CDR3: TGCAGCGCACCTACAGGGGACTATGGCTACACCTTC. Translated: CSAPTGDYGYTF. Full variable domain (outside the CDR3, taken from reference TRBV29-1 and TRBJ1-2): SAVISQKPSRDICQRGTSLTIQCQVDSQVTMMFWYRQQPGQSLTLIATANQGSEATYESGFVIDKFPISRPNLTFSTLTVSNMSPEDSSIYLCSAPTGDYGYTFGSGTRLTVV.

This chain connects TRBV20-1 to TRBJ2-7, with D possibly matching TRBD1 (5 bases). The CDR3 covers 11 residues. In germline, CDR1 is DFQATT, CDR2 SNEGSKA (reference sequence). V shed 6 bases and J shed 4 bases, with 10 bases lying between them. DNA of the CDR3: TGCAGTGCCGCAGGGTTTTACGAGCAGTACTTC. Amino acid sequence: CSAAGFYEQYF.

V gene TRBV19 combines with J gene TRBJ1-1, with D unresolved. Trimming removed 2 bases at V and 8 bases at J, with 9 bases between. The CDR3 has 12 amino acids. Germline V CDR1 and CDR2: LNHDA, SQIVND (reference sequence). The DNA for the CDR3 is TGTGCCAGTAGTATATTTGGCAGAGAAGCTTTCTTT. The encoded protein is CASSIFGREAFF.

This clonotype was observed many times. Here the CDR3 reads CASSIKGKGGDTQYF. The CDR3 region has the DNA TGTGCCAGTAGTATAAAGGGGAAGGGAGGAGATACGCAGTATTTT. The chain is built from TRBV19 and TRBJ2-3; D perhaps matches TRBD2 (6 bases). V was trimmed by 2 bases and J by 5 bases, leaving 14 bases between them. The CDR3 is made up of 15 amino acids. Germline V gene data show CDR1 as LNHDA and CDR2 as SQIVND (reference sequence).

This clonotype occurred a few times. This chain uses TRBV27 with TRBJ2-7, with D maybe TRBD1 (6 bases). V was pared by 3 bases and J by 5 bases, with 11 bases between. The CDR3 loop spans 13 amino acids. Per germline, CDR1 MNHEY and CDR2 SMNVEV (reference sequence). CDR3 sequence (DNA): TGTGCCAGCAGTTTTACAGGGCTGGACGAGCAGTACTTC. This translates into CASSFTGLDEQYF.

This clonotype was seen only a few times. This chain uses TRBV7-9 with TRBJ1-4; 8 bases are shared with TRBD1. With V trimmed by 5 bases and J by 9 bases, 14 bases remained unmatched. Looked up from germline, CDR1 is SEHNR and CDR2 is FQNEAQ (reference sequence). This CDR3 has 16 amino acids. The CDR3: CASSGPSQGESKKLFF. The CDR3 DNA reads as TGTGCCAGCAGCGGCCCCTCACAGGGGGAGTCGAAAAAACTGTTTTTT.

This clonotype showed up many times. The chain employs TRBV11-2 and TRBJ2-5, with TRBD2 matching 12 bases. Trimming took 2 bases from V and 5 from J; bases not matched to a gene: 9. The CDR3 length is 17 residues. CDR1 and CDR2 (germline): SGHAT, FQNNGV. The CDR3 nucleotides read TGTGCCAGCAGCTTACTTGCTAGCGGGAGGGCCTGGGAGACCCAGTACTTC. The encoded protein is CASSLLASGRAWETQYF.

Ten or more counts support this clonotype. CDR3 nucleotides: TGTGCCAGCAGCTTAGGGGCTAGCGGGAGGGGAGAGACCCAGTACTTC. Its protein is CASSLGASGRGETQYF. The rearrangement uses TRBV7-2 and TRBJ2-5, with 12 bases aligning to TRBD2. The germline CDR1 and CDR2 sequences are SGHTA and FQGNSA. J was trimmed by 4 bases and V by 1 base; bases with no gene match: 4. The CDR3 runs 16 residues.

The chain carries TRBV20-1 and TRBJ2-5, with D perhaps TRBD1 (5 bases). CDR3 length: 14 residues. The V and J ends lost 2 bases and 2 bases respectively, with 12 bases between them. CDR1 is DFQATT, CDR2 SNEGSKA, per germline (reference sequence). The CDR3 is CSARQTVSQETQYF. CDR3 nucleotides: TGCAGTGCTAGACAGACAGTATCTCAAGAGACCCAGTACTTC.

The rearrangement uses TRBV12-3 or TRBV12-4 and TRBJ2-6; TRBD2 might be the D (6 bases). Trimming cost V 3 bases and J 0 bases, with 12 bases left between them. The CDR3 contains 17 residues. CDR3 DNA: TGTGCCAGCAGTTTCGGGGGTCTGCTCTCTGGGGCCAACGTCCTGACTTTC. It translates to CASSFGGLLSGANVLTF.

CDR3 nucleotide sequence: TGTGCCAGCAGCTTAGAAGCGGGAGGCCCCTACGAGCAGTACGTC. This gives the protein CASSLEAGGPYEQYV. This chain connects TRBV7-9 to TRBJ2-7, with 9 bases matching TRBD2. CDR1 is SEHNR, CDR2 FQNEAQ, per germline (reference sequence). Germline trimming cut 1 base from V and 2 bases from J; bases unmatched to any gene: 3. This CDR3 is 15 amino acids long.

The J gene is TRBJ1-2, the V gene TRBV29-1; the D is unclear. Germline V gives CDR1 SQVTM, CDR2 ANQGSEA. The V end lost 1 base, the J end lost 6 bases, and 15 bases lay between the germline ends. The CDR3 sequence is 14 residues long. The CDR3 here is CSVEGGRRWDGYTF. The CDR3 bases are TGCAGCGTTGAAGGCGGGCGCAGGTGGGATGGCTACACCTTC.

This clonotype has only a few counts. The CDR3 nucleotides read TGTGCCAGCAGCCAAGACGGGACTAGCGGGAGCAGTGAGCAGTTCTTC. It translates to CASSQDGTSGSSEQFF. The genes are TRBV14 and TRBJ2-1; 14 nucleotides align to TRBD2. The CDR3 length is 16 residues. V shed 0 bases, J shed 9 bases, and the junction held 4 bases outside the gene matches. The germline V gene has CDR1 SGHDN and CDR2 FVKESK.

This clonotype came up many times. The CDR3 nucleotides read TGTGCCAGCAGCTTACAAGAGACCCAGTACTTC. Translated: CASSLQETQYF. V is TRBV7-2 and J is TRBJ2-5; D gene uncertain. Germline values: CDR1 SGHTA, CDR2 FQGNSA. The V gene lost 2 bases and the J gene lost 2 bases, with 0 bases spanning the gap. The CDR3 is made up of 11 amino acids.

This clonotype was seen repeatedly, ten times or more. The genes are TRBV7-2 and TRBJ1-2, with 10 bases aligning to TRBD1. CDR3 length: 14 amino acids. Germline assignment: CDR1 SGHTA and CDR2 FQGNSA. Trimming took 2 bases from V and 5 from J; bases not matched to a gene: 2. The DNA of the CDR3 is TGTGCCAGCAGCTTAATGGGACAGGGGTATGGCTACACCTTC. It yields the protein CASSLMGQGYGYTF.

This clonotype was counted at least ten times. The V call is TRBV4-1, the J call TRBJ2-1; D uncertain. The V gene lost 7 bases and the J gene lost 7 bases, with 17 bases spanning the gap. The germline V gene encodes CDR1 MGHRA and CDR2 YSYEKL. There are 14 residues in the CDR3. CDR3 loop: CASTPRLGENEQFF. CDR3 nucleotide sequence: TGCGCCAGCACCCCTAGGCTAGGAGAGAATGAGCAGTTCTTC.

The chain is built from TRBV7-8 and TRBJ2-6; unclear D gene. V lost 5 bases and J 0 bases, leaving 11 bases between the germline ends. The germline gives CDR1 SGHVS, CDR2 FQNEAQ. This CDR3 spans 16 amino acids. The DNA for the CDR3 is TGTGCCAGCAGCGCTAGGGTCTTCTCTGGGGCCAACGTCCTGACTTTC. This gives the protein CASSARVFSGANVLTF.

This chain joins TRBV6-7 and TRBJ2-1; 9 bases map to TRBD2. TRBV6-7 is labeled an ORF, and its function is uncertain. Trimming cost V 10 bases and J 6 bases; bases outside gene matches: 4. The CDR3 covers 12 residues. For the CDR3, the DNA is TGTGCCAAACTAGCGGGTCTCAATGAGCAGTTCTTC. Residues: CAKLAGLNEQFF.

This clonotype was seen at least ten times. The chain couples TRBV7-4 to TRBJ1-5; TRBD1 might be the D (5 bases). Germline V gene data show CDR1 as SGHVT and CDR2 as SQSDAQ. The CDR3 spans 15 residues. The ends were cut back, 1 base at V and 1 base at J, with 8 bases in the middle. CDR3 sequence (DNA): TGTGCCAGCAGCTTAGTCCGGGACAGCAATCAGCCCCAGCATTTT. The encoded protein is CASSLVRDSNQPQHF.

There are a few counts of this clonotype. The chain is built from TRBV7-2 and TRBJ2-3; 11 nucleotides match TRBD2. Germline loops: CDR1 SGHTA, CDR2 FQGNSA. This CDR3 region has 15 residues. V shed 6 bases, J shed 1 base, and the junction held 3 bases outside the gene matches. The CDR3, as DNA: TGTGCCAGCAGACTAGCGGGAGTTGGCACAGATACGCAGTATTTT. It is translated as CASRLAGVGTDTQYF.

The chain is built from TRBV15 and TRBJ2-7; 13 bases are shared with TRBD2. Germline V gene sequence: CDR1 LNHNV, CDR2 YYDKDF (reference sequence). The CDR3 runs to 14 residues. Unmatched junction bases numbered 1, after V lost 3 bases and J lost 5 bases. The CDR3 DNA follows: TGTGCCACCAGCAGTGGGACTAGCGGGAACGAGCAGTACGTC. It codes for CATSSGTSGNEQYV.

This clonotype was detected many times. The V gene is TRBV29-1, the J gene TRBJ2-3, with D perhaps TRBD2 (5 bases). V lost 7 bases to trimming and J lost 4 bases, with 6 bases between them. Germline V lookup: CDR1 SQVTM, CDR2 ANQGSEA. The CDR3 totals 10 residues. The CDR3 reads CSGGADTQYF. The CDR3 bases are TGCAGCGGGGGAGCAGATACGCAGTATTTT.

At least ten counts were recorded for this clonotype. An end of the junction does not agree with germline; a read error may underlie this. The J gene is TRBJ2-5, the V gene TRBV7-6; 11 bases agree with TRBD1. CDR3 length: 16 residues. CDR1 and CDR2 (germline): SGHVS, FNYEAQ. This CDR3 reads CASSRWDRGRGETQYF. The CDR3 bases are TGTGCTAGCAGCCGATGGGACAGGGGGAGAGGAGAGACCCAGTACTTC.

Only a few counts were recorded for this clonotype. The chain carries TRBV7-9 and TRBJ1-1, with 8 bases aligning to TRBD1. Germline V CDR1 and CDR2: SEHNR, FQNEAQ (reference sequence). This CDR3 spans 15 amino acids. Trimming cost V 6 bases and J 3 bases; bases outside gene matches: 9. Here the CDR3 reads CASRLTGEWDTEAFF. The DNA of the CDR3 is TGTGCCAGCAGGCTGACAGGGGAATGGGACACTGAAGCTTTCTTT. The full variable domain, with the rest looked up from reference TRBV7-9 and TRBJ1-1, is DTGVSQNPRHKITKRGQNVTFRCDPISEHNRLYWYRQTLGQGPEFLTYFQNEAQLEKSRLLSDRFSAERPKGSFSTLEIQRTEQGDSAMYLCASRLTGEWDTEAFFGQGTRLTVV.

Notes on this clonotype: This CDR3 fails to terminate in the conserved phenylalanine or tryptophan, so it likely reflects a read error. The chain couples TRBV7-4 to TRBJ2-5; 15 nucleotides line up with TRBD2. This CDR3 comprises 18 residues. The V gene end was trimmed by 5 bases and the J gene end by 5 bases; junction bases not matched to a gene: 12. Germline V gives CDR1 SGHVT, CDR2 SQSDAQ. CDR3: CASSIAGTSGRFGETQYY. The DNA for the CDR3 is TGTGCCAGCAGCATTGCCGGGACTAGCGGGAGGTTTGGGGAGACCCAGTACTAC.